One sample yielded the 17 T cell receptor beta chains listed below, sequenced in a study of cytomegalovirus exposure and HLA in healthy donors. This PCR relied on a set of 60 Vbeta primers and 13 Jbeta primers. The data were produced by immunoSEQ multiplex PCR, yet TCRdb's version contains in-frame clones alone and is incomplete. The table has about 140,000 clones, over 60% seen once. The sequencing input was PBMCs. The receptors were sampled from a woman aged 50 to 65 in good health and CMV-seronegative.

The rearrangement links TRBV7-9 to TRBJ2-1; unclear D gene. CDR1 SEHNR and CDR2 FQNEAQ come from the germline V gene (reference sequence). The V gene lost 2 bases and the J gene lost 6 bases, with 8 bases spanning the gap. The CDR3 is 13 amino acids. The CDR3 region is CASSLPPGNEQFF. The CDR3, as DNA: TGTGCCAGCAGCTTACCCCCCGGCAATGAGCAGTTCTTC.

This clone has just a few counts. The genes are TRBV4-2 and TRBJ2-5, with 11 bases identical to TRBD2. CDR1 is LGHNA and CDR2 is YNFKEQ in the germline V gene. The CDR3 is 16 amino acids. Trimming removed 3 bases from V and 0 bases from J; junction bases left unmatched: 3. Here the CDR3 reads CASSQLAGGYQETQYF. For the CDR3, the DNA is TGTGCCAGCAGCCAGCTAGCGGGGGGCTACCAAGAGACCCAGTACTTC.

The chain combines TRBV4-1 with TRBJ2-3; TRBD2 matches at 12 bases. V lost 4 bases, J lost 5 bases, and 7 bases stayed unmatched. From germline, CDR1 is MGHRA and CDR2 YSYEKL. The CDR3 sequence is 16 residues long. CDR3 DNA sequence: TGCGCCAGCAGCCCACCCCCTAGCGGGGGGGGAGATACGCAGTATTTT. It codes for CASSPPPSGGGDTQYF.

V and J are TRBV28 and TRBJ1-5, with D maybe TRBD1 (5 bases). Trimming took 2 bases from V and 0 from J, leaving 17 bases between them. The CDR3 extends over 18 amino acids. Per the germline V gene, CDR1 is MDHEN and CDR2 is SYDVKM. The CDR3: CASSLDTGLTYSNQPQHF. The CDR3 nucleotides read TGTGCCAGCAGTTTAGATACAGGTCTTACATATAGCAATCAGCCCCAGCATTTT.

V and J are TRBV6-1 and TRBJ1-1; TRBD1 matches 8 bases. The CDR3 contains 15 residues. Germline V CDR1 and CDR2: MNHNS, SASEGT. J was trimmed by 3 bases and V by 5 bases; bases with no gene match: 8. This CDR3 reads CASSQDREVDTEAFF. The CDR3 nucleotides read TGTGCCAGCAGTCAGGACAGGGAAGTTGACACTGAAGCTTTCTTT.

The chain has TRBV7-2 and TRBJ2-7; TRBD2 is a possible D gene (6 bases). This CDR3 contains 14 residues. V dropped 5 bases and J dropped 2 bases, with 13 bases sitting between them. The germline CDR1 and CDR2 sequences are SGHTA and FQGNSA. The CDR3 spells CASSPGTVTYEQYF. The CDR3 region has the DNA TGTGCCAGCAGCCCTGGGACTGTCACCTACGAGCAGTACTTC.

V and J are TRBV6-1 and TRBJ1-1, with a weak D call TRBD1 (5 bases). CDR1 is MNHNS, CDR2 SASEGT, per germline. CDR3 length: 14 residues. V was clipped by 6 bases and J by 1 base, with 12 bases between them. CDR3 loop: CASRYRLQNTEAFF. The CDR3 DNA reads TGTGCCAGCAGGTACAGGCTCCAGAACACTGAAGCTTTCTTT.

In nucleotides, the CDR3 is TGTGCCAGCAGCTCCAATTTTCAGGGGGGCACAGATACGCAGTATTTT. Its protein is CASSSNFQGGTDTQYF. This sequence joins TRBV7-3 and TRBJ2-3; 7 bases line up with TRBD1. The CDR3 is made up of 16 amino acids. J was trimmed by 1 base and V by 4 bases; bases with no gene match: 8. Germline CDR1 reads SGHTA; CDR2 reads FQGTGA.

J is TRBJ2-1 and V is TRBV10-3; no clear D gene. Trimming removed 5 bases at V and 0 bases at J, with 14 bases between. CDR3 length: 16 amino acids. The V gene's germline CDR1 is ENHRY and CDR2 SYGVKD. CDR3 sequence (DNA): TGTGCCATCAGTACCGCCGACTCCAGCTCCTACAATGAGCAGTTCTTC. Amino acids: CAISTADSSSYNEQFF.

The CDR3 coding sequence is TGTGCCAGCAGCTCCAACACAGGGGACAATCAGCCCCAGCATTTT. Translation: CASSSNTGDNQPQHF. The chain has TRBV5-6 and TRBJ1-5, with 7 positions matching TRBD1. Trimming cost V 3 bases and J 3 bases; bases outside gene matches: 6. The germline V gene has CDR1 SGHDT and CDR2 YYEEEE. The CDR3 extends over 15 amino acids.

This clone was recorded only once. This chain connects TRBV18 to TRBJ1-5; no definite D call. The CDR3 consists of 14 residues. Trimming left V 2 bases short and J 0 bases short, with 5 bases between. Germline values: CDR1 KGHSH, CDR2 LQKENI. CDR3 sequence: CASSPGLSNQPQHF. CDR3 coding DNA: TGTGCCAGCTCACCAGGACTTAGCAATCAGCCCCAGCATTTT.

The J gene is TRBJ1-1, the V gene TRBV6-1; D remains unclear. Germline CDR1 and CDR2: MNHNS and SASEGT. CDR3 size: 14 residues. V gave up 2 bases and J gave up 3 bases, with 10 bases separating them. CDR3 region: CASSEPGKDTEAFF. CDR3 bases: TGTGCCAGCAGTGAACCGGGGAAGGACACTGAAGCTTTCTTT.

This clone showed up just a few times. The chain has TRBV29-1 and TRBJ2-1; D is perhaps TRBD2 (6 bases). The CDR3 spans 14 residues. Germline CDR1 is SQVTM and CDR2 is ANQGSEA. V lost 3 bases, J lost 2 bases, and 11 bases lay in between. In DNA form, the CDR3 reads TGCAGCGTTGACCGGCGGGGCGCCTACAATGAGCAGTTCTTC. Translating gives CSVDRRGAYNEQFF.

The V gene is TRBV27, the J gene TRBJ2-2; 8 bases map to TRBD1. CDR1 and CDR2 (germline): MNHEY, SMNVEV (reference sequence). Trimming at V came to 6 bases and at J to 4 bases, leaving 7 bases not matched to a gene. This CDR3 contains 15 residues. CDR3 amino acids: CASRRTGISTGELFF. In nucleotides, the CDR3 is TGTGCCAGCAGAAGGACAGGGATATCCACCGGGGAGCTGTTTTTT.

The chain employs TRBV6-6 and TRBJ2-5; D might be TRBD2 (5 bases). The CDR3 runs to 15 residues. Trimming pared 1 base from V and 2 bases from J, leaving 11 bases between. Germline V CDR1 and CDR2: MNHNY, SVGAGI (reference sequence). CDR3: CASSYFLGGQETQYF. CDR3 in DNA: TGTGCCAGCAGTTACTTTCTCGGAGGTCAAGAGACCCAGTACTTC.

This clone was found once. The chain combines TRBV27 with TRBJ2-7; D remains unclear. CDR1 is MNHEY and CDR2 is SMNVEV in the germline V gene (reference sequence). V was shortened by 6 bases and J by 0 bases, with 9 bases between the two germline ends. The CDR3 spans 13 residues. The CDR3 loop is CASRFLSSYEQYF. CDR3 nucleotides: TGTGCCAGCAGATTCCTCTCCTCCTACGAGCAGTACTTC.

The V gene is TRBV5-1, the J gene TRBJ1-4; D ambiguous. The CDR3 runs 17 residues. Between the trimmed V and J ends, which lost 0 bases and 6 bases, there was a span of 18 bases. Germline loops: CDR1 SGHRS, CDR2 YFSETQ. The CDR3 spells CASSLGGGRNYDEKLFF. The CDR3 DNA follows: TGCGCCAGCAGCTTGGGAGGTGGTCGGAATTATGATGAAAAACTGTTTTTT.